Listed below are T cell receptor beta chains from one sample, sequenced in a study of blood T cells in healthy people across ages. In TCRdb, the 5' RACE reads were re-called with MiXCR into one record per CDR3 protein. The sample has approximately 1.5 million distinct CDR3 sequences; approximately 39% are singletons. Input material: blood. These receptors all stem from a woman between 18 and 30 years old in good health. CDR3s leave out the opening cysteine and the closing phenylalanine or tryptophan. The order of the fields is V gene, D gene, CDR3 length, CDR3 protein. The D gene is left open where the match is weak.

V gene: TRBV12-3/TRBV12-4; D gene: TRBD2; CDR3 length: 14; CDR3 protein: ASSRLAGGNTGELF
V gene: TRBV7-9; D gene: -; CDR3 length: 13; CDR3 protein: ASSFARLSGNTIY
V gene: TRBV6-1; D gene: -; CDR3 length: 12; CDR3 protein: ASPGLGPTDTQY
V gene: TRBV12-3/TRBV12-4; D gene: -; CDR3 length: 12; CDR3 protein: ASRPLQESSPLH
V gene: TRBV7-8; D gene: -; CDR3 length: 10; CDR3 protein: ASSSINNEQF
V gene: TRBV20-1; D gene: TRBD2; CDR3 length: 12; CDR3 protein: SANPAGRTDTQY
V gene: TRBV4-1; D gene: -; CDR3 length: 12; CDR3 protein: ASSQRRLLDEQF
V gene: TRBV7-9; D gene: -; CDR3 length: 12; CDR3 protein: ASSLARPPDTQY
V gene: TRBV9; D gene: -; CDR3 length: 12; CDR3 protein: ASSLGSFRNEQF
V gene: TRBV27; D gene: TRBD1; CDR3 length: 12; CDR3 protein: ASSLIGQGDGYT
V gene: TRBV9; D gene: -; CDR3 length: 12; CDR3 protein: ASSVGTTQETQY
V gene: TRBV20-1; D gene: -; CDR3 length: 12; CDR3 protein: SARNPGTADTQY
V gene: TRBV25-1; D gene: TRBD2; CDR3 length: 15; CDR3 protein: ASSPIDGLAGVNEQF
V gene: TRBV7-8; D gene: -; CDR3 length: 13; CDR3 protein: ASSLTRLWVHEQY
V gene: TRBV12-3/TRBV12-4; D gene: TRBD1; CDR3 length: 12; CDR3 protein: ASTLTGSHQPQH
V gene: TRBV27; D gene: -; CDR3 length: 14; CDR3 protein: ASSLRGPRGANVLT
V gene: TRBV14; D gene: TRBD1; CDR3 length: 12; CDR3 protein: ASSWTGIKNEQF